This T cell receptor (beta chain) was profiled in a study of response to subunit inactivated influenza vaccine. Only a few counts were recorded for this clonotype. V gave up 7 bases and J gave up 6 bases; unmatched junction bases: 9. The CDR3 totals 14 residues. From germline, CDR1 is SGHKS and CDR2 YYEKEE (reference sequence). TCRdb itself ran the RT-PCR reads through MiXCR, one entry per CDR3 protein. Of 560,000 or so distinct CDR3 sequences in the sample, approximately 7.1% are singletons; the top ten hold 10% to 15%. The rearrangement joins TRBV5-5 to TRBJ2-1; 8 bases agree with TRBD1. This TCR was sampled from a man between 45 and 75 years old who received an inactivated influenza vaccine. The material was PBMCs from blood, obtained around 2 years after vaccination. In DNA, the CDR3 is TGTGCCAGCTGCCAGGACAGGGATTCCAATGAGCAGTTCTTC. Its protein is CASCQDRDSNEQFF.